This record covers a single T cell receptor beta chain. Its target is unknown. The ends lost 4 bases at V and 5 bases at J; junction bases unmatched: 13. The length of the CDR3 is 16 residues. Germline lookup yields CDR1 SGHRS and CDR2 YFSETQ. Here immunoSEQ multiplex PCR was the method, and the copy in TCRdb shows in-frame clones only, minus some. The sample has 20,000 to 25,000 clones, about 84% seen once. This specimen belongs to a study of OX40 agonist ivuxolimab in advanced cancers. Study findings and constraints: Among expanded peripheral T cells, antigen specificity went undetermined.

The sequenced sample was CD4+ or CD8+ T cells sorted from blood, obtained in a trial of the OX40 agonist ivuxolimab. V is TRBV5-1 and J is TRBJ2-3; TRBD1 matches 7 bases. This sequence originates from an adult with an advanced solid tumor such as melanoma, head and neck, liver or kidney cancer. CDR3 in amino acids: CASSPRRGRLEDTQYF. The CDR3 nucleotides are TGCGCCAGCAGCCCCCGAAGGGGGCGCTTAGAAGATACGCAGTATTTT.